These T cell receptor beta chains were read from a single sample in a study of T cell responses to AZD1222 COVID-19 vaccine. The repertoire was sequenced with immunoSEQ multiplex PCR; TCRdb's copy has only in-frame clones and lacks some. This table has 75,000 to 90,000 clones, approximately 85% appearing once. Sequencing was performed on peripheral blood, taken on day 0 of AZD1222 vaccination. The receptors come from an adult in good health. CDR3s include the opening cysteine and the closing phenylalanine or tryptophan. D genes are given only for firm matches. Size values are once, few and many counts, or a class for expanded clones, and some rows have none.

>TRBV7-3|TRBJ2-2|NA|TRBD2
CASSPGGRTSAGELFF
TGTGCCAGCAGCCCGGGGGGGCGGACGAGCGCCGGGGAGCTGTTTTTT
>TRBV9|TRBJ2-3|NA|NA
CASSAPSGTASDTQYF
TGTGCCAGCAGCGCGCCCTCCGGGACCGCCTCGGATACGCAGTATTTT
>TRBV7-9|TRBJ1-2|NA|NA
CASSLKEGQIYGYTF
TGTGCCAGCAGCTTAAAGGAGGGGCAAATCTATGGCTACACCTTC
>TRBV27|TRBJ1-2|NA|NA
CASSFSPNYGYTF
TGTGCCAGCAGTTTTTCCCCTAACTATGGCTACACCTTC
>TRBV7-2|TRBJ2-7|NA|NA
CASTPFVGTSYEQYF
TGTGCCAGCACCCCATTCGTCGGGACCTCCTACGAGCAGTACTTC
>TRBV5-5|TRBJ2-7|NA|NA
CASSFSWDNSYEQYF
TGTGCCAGCAGCTTTAGTTGGGACAACTCCTACGAGCAGTACTTC
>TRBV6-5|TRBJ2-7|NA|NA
CASSYSTVTYEQYF
TGTGCCAGCAGTTATTCGACGGTCACTTACGAGCAGTACTTC
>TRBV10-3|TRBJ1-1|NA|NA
CAISERSNTEAFF
TGTGCCATCAGTGAGAGGTCGAACACTGAAGCTTTCTTT
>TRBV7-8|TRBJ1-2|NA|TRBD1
CASSLALGTGTIYGYTF
TGTGCCAGCAGCTTAGCTCTTGGGACAGGGACGATCTATGGCTACACCTTC
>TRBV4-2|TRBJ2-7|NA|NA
CASSTVAYEQYF
TGTGCCAGTTCGACAGTTGCCTACGAGCAGTACTTC
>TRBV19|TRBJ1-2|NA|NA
CASSPQWEFYGYTF
TGTGCCAGTAGTCCTCAGTGGGAGTTCTATGGCTACACCTTC
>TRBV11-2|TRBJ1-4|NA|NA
CASSFASREGEKLFF
TGTGCCAGCAGCTTCGCCAGCAGGGAGGGCGAAAAACTGTTTTTT
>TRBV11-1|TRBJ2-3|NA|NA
CASSFRGVDTQYF
TGTGCCAGCAGCTTCCGGGGCGTAGATACGCAGTATTTT
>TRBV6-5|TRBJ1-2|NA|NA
CASIPQGTSNYGYTF
TGTGCCAGCATACCCCAAGGGACATCTAACTATGGCTACACCTTC
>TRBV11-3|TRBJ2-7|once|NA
CASSLRGASYEQYF
TGTGCCAGCAGCTTAAGGGGGGCCTCCTACGAGCAGTACTTC
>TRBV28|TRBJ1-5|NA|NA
CASSLPGQRLQPQHF
TGTGCCAGCAGTTTACCCGGACAGCGACTTCAGCCCCAGCATTTT
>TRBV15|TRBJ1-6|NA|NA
CATSRDFGDSPLHF
TGTGCCACCAGCAGAGATTTTGGGGATTCACCCCTCCACTTT
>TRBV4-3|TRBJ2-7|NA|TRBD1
CASSRDRATNEQYF
TGCGCCAGCAGCCGGGACAGGGCTACTAACGAGCAGTACTTC
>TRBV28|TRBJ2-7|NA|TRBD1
CASRPGQWYEQYF
TGTGCCAGCAGACCGGGACAGTGGTACGAGCAGTACTTC
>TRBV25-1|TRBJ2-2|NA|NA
CASSAKQGGSTGELFF
TGTGCCAGCAGTGCGAAACAGGGGGGGAGCACCGGGGAGCTGTTTTTT
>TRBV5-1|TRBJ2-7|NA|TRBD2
CASTRGDYEQYF
TGCGCCAGCACCCGGGGGGACTACGAGCAGTACTTC
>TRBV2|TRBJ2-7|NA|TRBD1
CASTRGHEQYF
TGTGCCAGCACCAGGGGGCACGAGCAGTACTTC